Below, 30 T cell receptor beta chains from the same sample are listed, as sequenced in a study of T cells in Graves' hyperthyroidism and ophthalmopathy. Authors of the study amplified TCR beta CDR3 regions from RNA transcripts. HTBI primers drove first-round RT-PCR of the TCR CDR3. A single record per CDR3 protein comes from TCRdb applying MiXCR to the multiplex PCR reads. This table has 300,000 to 450,000 distinct CDR3 sequences, 20% to 30% appearing once. Input material: blood. These receptors originate from a man aged 45-65 years with Graves' hyperthyroidism.

J is TRBJ2-1 and V is TRBV11-3, with D tentatively TRBD1 (5 bases). The ends were cut back, 0 bases at V and 0 bases at J, with 9 bases in the middle. CDR1 SGHNT and CDR2 YENEEA come from the germline V gene. This CDR3 has 16 residues. This chain's CDR3 is CASSLDGGASYNEQFF. The CDR3 DNA reads as TGTGCCAGCAGCTTAGACGGTGGGGCCTCCTACAATGAGCAGTTCTTC.

The table lists this clonotype with a few counts. This chain joins TRBV24-1 and TRBJ1-5, with unresolved D. The CDR3 is 14 amino acids. Looked up from germline, CDR1 is KGHDR and CDR2 is SFDVKD. V lost 6 bases and J 0 bases, leaving 8 bases between the germline ends. The CDR3 is CATSRSGSNQPQHF. For the CDR3, the DNA is TGTGCCACCAGTCGGTCGGGTAGCAATCAGCCCCAGCATTTT.

This clonotype has a count of ten or more. This sequence joins TRBV11-3 and TRBJ2-1; D not resolved. The CDR3 runs to 16 residues. Germline CDR1 reads SGHNT; CDR2 reads YENEEA. V was pared by 4 bases and J by 4 bases, with 17 bases between. Here the CDR3 DNA reads TGTGCCAGCAGCTCTCTTTCTTCAGCGTTTTACAATGAGCAGTTCTTC. Translating it yields CASSSLSSAFYNEQFF.

This chain connects TRBV6-1 to TRBJ2-3; 9 nucleotides align to TRBD2. Germline assignment: CDR1 MNHNS and CDR2 SASEGT. The CDR3 spans 13 residues. V shed 8 bases, J shed 6 bases, and the junction held 6 bases outside the gene matches. The CDR3 nucleotides read TGTGCCAGCCGGCGGGGGGGGGAGGATACGCAGTATTTT. Its translation is CASRRGGEDTQYF.

This clonotype was picked up many times. The chain combines TRBV6-2 or TRBV6-3 with TRBJ2-7; perhaps TRBD2 as D (5 bases). Germline values: CDR1 MNHEY, CDR2 SVGEGT. Trimming removed 6 bases from V and 0 bases from J, with 12 bases in between. This CDR3 contains 14 residues. The CDR3 region has the DNA TGTGCCAGCAGGGAGACGGACTTCTCCTACGAGCAGTACTTC. Its protein product is CASRETDFSYEQYF.

The V call is TRBV9, the J call TRBJ2-1; TRBD2 agrees at 10 bases. This CDR3 has 16 residues. Losses at the gene ends were 4 bases for V and 7 bases for J; bases not matched to a gene: 11. Germline V CDR1 and CDR2: SGDLS, YYNGEE. The CDR3 nucleotides read TGTGCCAGCAGCAAGCGAACCGGGACTAGCGTAAATGAGCAGTTCTTC. The encoded protein is CASSKRTGTSVNEQFF.

In DNA, the CDR3 is TGTGCCACCAGTGATTCCGGACTAGCGGGGTCCTCCTACAATGAGCAGTTCTTC. Translated, it gives CATSDSGLAGSSYNEQFF. The rearrangement uses TRBV24-1 and TRBJ2-1, with TRBD2 matching 12 bases. V trimming: 2 bases; J trimming: 0 bases; junction bases outside the gene matches: 4. This CDR3 region has 18 residues. Germline V CDR1 and CDR2: KGHDR, SFDVKD.

This clonotype came up many times. In nucleotides, the CDR3 is TGTGCCAGCAGCTTAAAAAGGGAGGGGGAGCAGTACTTC. Translation: CASSLKREGEQYF. The V and J genes are TRBV7-3 and TRBJ2-7; 7 nucleotides line up with TRBD2. V shed 1 base and J 7 bases; nucleotides not matched to a gene: 4. This CDR3 comprises 13 residues. CDR1 is SGHTA, CDR2 FQGTGA, per germline.

This rearrangement joins TRBV20-1 to TRBJ1-6, with D unclear. This CDR3 spans 14 amino acids. From germline, CDR1 is DFQATT and CDR2 SNEGSKA (reference sequence). V was cut by 0 bases and J by 9 bases, with 12 bases left in between. The CDR3 here is CSAREGGLGSPLHF. The CDR3 coding sequence is TGCAGTGCTAGAGAGGGCGGCCTGGGTTCACCCCTCCACTTT.

This clonotype was detected a few times. V gene TRBV3-1 combines with J gene TRBJ2-1; 9 positions agree with TRBD2. V lost 1 base and J lost 12; bases outside the gene matches: 10. The CDR3 is made up of 15 amino acids. The germline V gene encodes CDR1 LGHDT and CDR2 YNNKEL (reference sequence). The CDR3, as DNA: TGTGCCAGCAGCCAAGTCGGGCGGGAGGGCCTTTGGCAGTTCTTC. Amino acids: CASSQVGREGLWQFF.

The rearrangement links TRBV6-1 to TRBJ1-5; D not certain. V shed 5 bases and J shed 0 bases, with 14 bases lying between them. Looked up from germline, CDR1 is MNHNS and CDR2 is SASEGT. This CDR3 is 16 amino acids long. The CDR3 is CASSFHGRDSNQPQHF. The CDR3 DNA sequence: TGTGCCAGCAGTTTTCACGGGAGAGATAGCAATCAGCCCCAGCATTTT.

The table lists this clonotype with a few counts. This chain joins TRBV27 and TRBJ1-4, with D perhaps matching TRBD1 (6 bases). The CDR3 sequence is 14 residues long. Trimming pared 3 bases from V and 8 bases from J, leaving 13 bases between. Germline CDR1 reads MNHEY; CDR2 reads SMNVEV (reference sequence). The CDR3 is CASSLGGAGEKLFF. DNA of the CDR3: TGTGCCAGCAGTTTGGGGGGCGCGGGAGAAAAACTGTTTTTT.

The chain links TRBV28 to TRBJ2-3, with TRBD2 matching 14 bases. V was pared by 6 bases and J by 1 base, with 9 bases of the junction left unmatched. The germline CDR1 and CDR2 sequences are MDHEN and SYDVKM. CDR3 size: 18 residues. CDR3 nucleotides: TGTGCCAGCAGCTCTGACAGGGGACTAGCGGGGGGCACAGATACGCAGTATTTT. Amino acids: CASSSDRGLAGGTDTQYF.

Ten or more counts support this clonotype. The chain employs TRBV11-3 and TRBJ2-3; D assignment may be TRBD1 or TRBD2 (6 bases each). Germline V lookup: CDR1 SGHNT, CDR2 YENEEA. Trimming pared 4 bases from V and 3 bases from J, leaving 14 bases between. The CDR3 consists of 15 residues. As DNA, the CDR3 is TGTGCCAGCAGCTCCGGGGGCGTCGGAACAGATACGCAGTATTTT. Its protein product is CASSSGGVGTDTQYF. Supplemented by reference TRBV11-3 and TRBJ2-3, the full variable domain reads EAGVVQSPRYKIIEKKQPVAFWCNPISGHNTLYWYLQNLGQGPELLIRYENEEAVDDSQLPKDRFSAERLKGVDSTLKIQPAELGDSAVYLCASSSGGVGTDTQYFGPGTRLTVL.

The chain uses TRBV24-1 and TRBJ2-2, with 7 bases lining up with TRBD1. J gave up 4 bases and V 2 bases, and 9 bases lay outside the gene matches. The germline V gene has CDR1 KGHDR and CDR2 SFDVKD. The CDR3 consists of 17 residues. CDR3 amino acids: CATSDSYRDSLTGELFF. DNA for the CDR3: TGTGCCACCAGTGATTCATACCGGGACAGCCTCACCGGGGAGCTGTTTTTT.

This clonotype was recorded once. The CDR3 here is CASSETLAPNEQFF. The CDR3 nucleotides read TGCGCCAGCAGTGAGACACTAGCGCCAAATGAGCAGTTCTTC. This chain joins TRBV10-2 and TRBJ2-1; 7 bases line up with TRBD2. After removal of 2 bases from V and 7 bases from J, the junction contained 5 bases not matched to a gene. Germline assignment: CDR1 WSHSY and CDR2 SAAADI. The CDR3 loop spans 14 amino acids.

The rearrangement links TRBV20-1 to TRBJ2-7, with TRBD1 matching over 7 bases. The germline gives CDR1 DFQATT, CDR2 SNEGSKA (reference sequence). Trimming at V came to 5 bases and at J to 3 bases, leaving 7 bases not matched to a gene. The CDR3 consists of 13 residues. The CDR3 region is CSASTGRYYEQYF. The CDR3, as DNA: TGCAGTGCTTCGACAGGGCGGTACTACGAGCAGTACTTC.

This clonotype was recorded a few times. CDR3 amino acids: CASSFGGSKNIQYF. The CDR3 DNA is TGTGCCAGCAGTTTTGGCGGGAGCAAAAACATTCAGTACTTC. J is TRBJ2-4 and V is TRBV12-3 or TRBV12-4; 7 bases line up with TRBD2. J was trimmed by 3 bases and V by 3 bases; bases with no gene match: 2. This CDR3 is built from 14 residues.

V and J are TRBV9 and TRBJ2-3; 14 nucleotides line up with TRBD2. This CDR3 spans 16 amino acids. V gave up 3 bases and J gave up 4 bases; unmatched junction bases: 4. From germline, CDR1 is SGDLS and CDR2 YYNGEE. For the CDR3, the DNA is TGTGCCAGCAGCGCCGGGACTAGCGGGAGCGCAGATACGCAGTATTTT. Encoded protein: CASSAGTSGSADTQYF.

This sequence joins TRBV10-2 and TRBJ1-1; no reliable D call. This CDR3 contains 13 residues. Between the trimmed V and J ends, which lost 2 bases and 9 bases, there was a span of 13 bases. Germline values: CDR1 WSHSY, CDR2 SAAADI. CDR3 DNA: TGCGCCAGCAGTGAGAGAACGGCGCCGCAAGCTTTCTTT. Amino acids: CASSERTAPQAFF.

This clonotype was seen ten or more times. This chain links TRBV3-1 with TRBJ1-1; unclear D gene. The V gene's germline CDR1 is LGHDT and CDR2 YNNKEL (reference sequence). This CDR3 contains 16 residues. The V gene lost 0 bases and the J gene lost 3 bases, with 14 bases spanning the gap. The CDR3 sequence is CASSQDALDLHTEAFF. For the CDR3, the DNA is TGTGCCAGCAGCCAAGATGCCCTCGACTTGCACACTGAAGCTTTCTTT.

The chain uses TRBV5-1 and TRBJ1-5; D gene uncertain. Trimming took off 4 bases at V and 0 bases at J, with 11 bases between the two ends. From germline, CDR1 is SGHRS and CDR2 YFSETQ. The CDR3 has 15 amino acids. The DNA of the CDR3 is TGCGCCAGCAGCCTGTCAGTAGGTAGCAATCAGCCCCAGCATTTT. Translated, it gives CASSLSVGSNQPQHF.

This clonotype was counted many times. V usage is TRBV12-3 or TRBV12-4 and J usage is TRBJ2-2; D may be TRBD1 (5 bases). CDR3 length equals 13 residues. The V end lost 5 bases, the J end lost 6 bases, and 10 bases lay between the germline ends. The CDR3 loop is CASSLTVSGELFF. For the CDR3, the DNA is TGTGCCAGCAGTCTGACAGTATCCGGGGAGCTGTTTTTT.

This chain connects TRBV5-6 to TRBJ1-5, with D perhaps matching TRBD1 (6 bases). The V and J ends lost 6 bases and 1 base respectively, with 20 bases between them. Germline V gene sequence: CDR1 SGHDT, CDR2 YYEEEE. This CDR3 contains 17 residues. The CDR3 reads CASIDLGGQWSNQPQHF. For the CDR3, the DNA is TGTGCCAGCATCGACCTCGGGGGGCAATGGAGCAATCAGCCCCAGCATTTT.

This clonotype has more than one count but fewer than ten. The V call is TRBV19, the J call TRBJ1-3; D unclear. V lost 9 bases to trimming and J lost 0 bases, with 15 bases between them. The germline gives CDR1 LNHDA, CDR2 SQIVND (reference sequence). The CDR3 spans 15 residues. The DNA of the CDR3 is TGTGCCAGCCGATCCGAACGTTTCTCTGGAAACACCATATATTTT. This encodes CASRSERFSGNTIYF.

The chain uses TRBV20-1 and TRBJ2-3; D not resolved. This CDR3 has 12 amino acids. V was cut by 6 bases and J by 7 bases, with 14 bases left in between. Per germline, CDR1 DFQATT and CDR2 SNEGSKA (reference sequence). CDR3: CSAIGSANTQYF. Written as DNA, the CDR3 is TGCAGTGCGATTGGGTCGGCAAATACGCAGTATTTT.

This clonotype occurred a few times. The chain joins TRBV12-3 or TRBV12-4 to TRBJ1-5; the match to TRBD1 covers 7 bases. V lost 4 bases and J lost 6; bases outside the gene matches: 9. The CDR3 has 15 amino acids. The CDR3 DNA reads as TGTGCCAGCAGTTACCTAGGGGGCCTCGGTCAGCCCCAGCATTTT. Translation: CASSYLGGLGQPQHF.

This clonotype was detected ten times or more. This sequence joins TRBV12-3 or TRBV12-4 and TRBJ2-5; maybe TRBD1 (6 bases). Trimming pared 2 bases from V and 3 bases from J, leaving 13 bases between. This CDR3 has 15 residues. CDR3 protein: CASSLRGTDEETQYF. CDR3 bases: TGTGCCAGCAGTTTAAGGGGGACGGATGAAGAGACCCAGTACTTC.

This clonotype was seen repeatedly, ten times or more. The chain links TRBV12-3 or TRBV12-4 to TRBJ2-1; D might be TRBD2 (5 bases). Deletions cut 6 bases from V and 2 bases from J, with 11 bases between. The CDR3 consists of 14 residues. CDR3 in DNA: TGTGCCAGCAGCACCAGCGGACCCTACAATGAGCAGTTCTTC. Translation gives CASSTSGPYNEQFF.

The chain links TRBV3-1 to TRBJ2-1; 10 nucleotides match TRBD2. This CDR3 is 16 amino acids long. With 6 bases clipped from V and 10 bases from J, the junction kept 15 bases outside the gene matches. CDR1 LGHDT and CDR2 YNNKEL come from the germline V gene (reference sequence). For the CDR3, the DNA is TGTGCCAGCAGTATACAGGCGGCTAGCGGGAGTGAAGAGCAGTTCTTC. Protein: CASSIQAASGSEEQFF.